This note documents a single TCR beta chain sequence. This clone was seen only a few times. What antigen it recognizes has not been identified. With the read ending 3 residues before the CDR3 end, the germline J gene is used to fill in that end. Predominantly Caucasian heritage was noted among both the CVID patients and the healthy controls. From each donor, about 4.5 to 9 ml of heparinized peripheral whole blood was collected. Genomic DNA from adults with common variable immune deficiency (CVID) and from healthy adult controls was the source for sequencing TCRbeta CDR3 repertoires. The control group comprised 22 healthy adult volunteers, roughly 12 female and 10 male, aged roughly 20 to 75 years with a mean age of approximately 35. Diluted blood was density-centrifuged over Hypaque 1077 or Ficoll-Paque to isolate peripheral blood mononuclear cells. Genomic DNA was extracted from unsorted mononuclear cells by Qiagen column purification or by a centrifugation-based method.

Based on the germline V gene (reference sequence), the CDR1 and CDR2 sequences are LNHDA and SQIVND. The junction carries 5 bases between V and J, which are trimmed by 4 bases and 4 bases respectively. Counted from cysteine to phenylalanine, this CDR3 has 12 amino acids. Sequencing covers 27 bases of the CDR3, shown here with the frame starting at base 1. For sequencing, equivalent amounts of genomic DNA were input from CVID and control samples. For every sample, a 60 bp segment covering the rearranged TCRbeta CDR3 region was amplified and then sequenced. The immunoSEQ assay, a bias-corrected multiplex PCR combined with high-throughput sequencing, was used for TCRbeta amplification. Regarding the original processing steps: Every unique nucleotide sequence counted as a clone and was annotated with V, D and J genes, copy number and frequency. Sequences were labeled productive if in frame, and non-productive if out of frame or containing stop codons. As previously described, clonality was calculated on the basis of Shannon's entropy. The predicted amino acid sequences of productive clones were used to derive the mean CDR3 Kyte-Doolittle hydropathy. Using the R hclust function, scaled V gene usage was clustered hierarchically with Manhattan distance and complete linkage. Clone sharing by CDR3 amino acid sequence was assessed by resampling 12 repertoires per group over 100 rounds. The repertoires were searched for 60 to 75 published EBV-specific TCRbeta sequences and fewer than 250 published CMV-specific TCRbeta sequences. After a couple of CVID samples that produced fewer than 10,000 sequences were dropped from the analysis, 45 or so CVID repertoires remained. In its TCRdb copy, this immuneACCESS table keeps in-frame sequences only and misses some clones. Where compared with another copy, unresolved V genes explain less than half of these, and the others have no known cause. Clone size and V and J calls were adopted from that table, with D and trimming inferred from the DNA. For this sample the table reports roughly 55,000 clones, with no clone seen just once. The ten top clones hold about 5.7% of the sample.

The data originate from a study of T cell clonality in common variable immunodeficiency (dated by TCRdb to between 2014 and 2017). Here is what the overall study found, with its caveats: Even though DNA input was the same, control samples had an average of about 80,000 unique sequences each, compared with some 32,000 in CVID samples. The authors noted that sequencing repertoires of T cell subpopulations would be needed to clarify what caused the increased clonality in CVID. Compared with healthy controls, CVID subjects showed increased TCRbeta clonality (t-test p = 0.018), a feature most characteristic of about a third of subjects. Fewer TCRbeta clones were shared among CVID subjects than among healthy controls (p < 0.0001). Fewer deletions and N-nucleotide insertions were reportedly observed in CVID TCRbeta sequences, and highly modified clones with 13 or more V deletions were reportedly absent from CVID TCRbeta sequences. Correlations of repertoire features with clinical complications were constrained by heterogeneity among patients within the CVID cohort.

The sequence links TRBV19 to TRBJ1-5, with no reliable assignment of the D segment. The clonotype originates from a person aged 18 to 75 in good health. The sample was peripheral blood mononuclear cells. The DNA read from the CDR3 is TGTGCCAGTAGTACACTTAATCAGCCC. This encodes CASSTLNQP. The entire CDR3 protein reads CASSTLNQPQHF.